This T cell receptor beta chain was identified in a study of blood T cell repertoires in COVID-19. For the study at large: COVID-19 samples from acute and convalescent phases originated in the United States, Italy and Spain. PBMCs, B-cell-depleted T cells, or T cells provided the cDNA or gDNA that made up the material.

This clone has a handful of counts. Authors' processing steps: Amplified reference gene primers provided the basis for estimating nucleated cell counts. Some clones are missing from TCRdb's copy, which holds only in-frame ones; the method was immunoSEQ multiplex PCR. V, J and clone size reflect that table, while D and trimming were determined from the DNA. The data hold about 200,000 clones, with around 79% observed a single time. Enrolled during active infection, Seattle patients were then followed longitudinally. The germline V gene encodes CDR1 SGHRS and CDR2 YFSETQ. The CDR3 spans 15 residues. V lost 2 bases to trimming and J lost 7 bases; unmatched junction nucleotides: 11.

The sequenced sample consisted of peripheral blood. V usage is TRBV5-1 and J usage is TRBJ2-7; 8 nucleotides line up with TRBD1. The clonotype comes from a woman aged 40 to 55 with COVID-19, enrolled during active disease. CDR3 region: CASSFWDRTIGEQYF. CDR3 DNA: TGCGCCAGCAGCTTTTGGGACAGGACCATTGGGGAGCAGTACTTC.